Listed here are 25 T cell receptor beta chains from one sample, sequenced in a study of shared T cell receptors in the human thymus. Generated by immunoSEQ multiplex PCR, the TCRdb table keeps only in-frame clones and is missing some. The sample shows 720,000 or so clones, 70% to 90% of them seen only once. This sample also appeared in a second study, on human thymus T cells.

Material for sequencing was thymocytes. These receptors were collected from a girl less than two years old with a congenital heart defect.

J is TRBJ1-6 and V is TRBV27; no reliable D call. The CDR3 sequence is 16 residues long. The V gene's germline CDR1 is MNHEY and CDR2 SMNVEV (reference sequence). The V end lost 2 bases, the J end lost 7 bases, and 15 bases lay between the germline ends. In nucleotides, the CDR3 is TGTGCCAGCAGTTTACCTAATATACGTCGAAATTCACCCCTCCACTTT. This codes for CASSLPNIRRNSPLHF.

The chain is built from TRBV5-1 and TRBJ2-7; the D is unclear. Germline CDR1 and CDR2: SGHRS and YFSETQ. V was clipped by 1 base and J by 3 bases, with 11 bases between them. This CDR3 is built from 14 residues. The CDR3 region has the DNA TGCGCCAGCAGCTTGAGTCAGGAAAACTACGAGCAGTACTTC. Translation: CASSLSQENYEQYF.

V gene TRBV5-1 combines with J gene TRBJ2-7; the match to TRBD2 covers 8 bases. CDR3 length: 12 residues. The V gene end was trimmed by 9 bases and the J gene end by 3 bases; junction bases not matched to a gene: 5. Per germline, CDR1 SGHRS and CDR2 YFSETQ. CDR3 amino acids: CANSGVSYEQYF. The CDR3 DNA reads TGCGCCAATAGCGGGGTTAGCTACGAGCAGTACTTC. Filled out from reference TRBV5-1 and TRBJ2-7, the complete variable domain reads KAGVTQTPRYLIKTRGQQVTLSCSPISGHRSVSWYQQTPGQGLQFLFEYFSETQRNKGNFPGRFSGRQFSNSRSEMNVSTLELGDSALYLCANSGVSYEQYFGPGTRLTVT.

This chain joins TRBV5-4 and TRBJ2-7, with D perhaps TRBD2 (7 bases). The CDR3 consists of 17 residues. V shed 0 bases and J shed 5 bases, with 21 bases lying between them. Germline CDR1 and CDR2: SGHNT and YYREEE (reference sequence). CDR3 bases: TGTGCCAGCAGCTTGGCCAGGTCCGGGGGGACACCCCACGAGCAGTACTTC. Encoded protein: CASSLARSGGTPHEQYF.

This clone appeared a single time. The chain is built from TRBV9 and TRBJ1-3, with 8 nucleotides matching TRBD1. J lost 0 bases, V lost 3 bases, and 5 bases had no gene match. This CDR3 contains 16 residues. Germline V gene data show CDR1 as SGDLS and CDR2 as YYNGEE. Here the CDR3 DNA reads TGTGCCAGCAGCGAGGGACAGGAAGACTCTGGAAACACCATATATTTT. Its translation: CASSEGQEDSGNTIYF.

The chain recombines TRBV12-5 with TRBJ1-1, with 10 bases matching TRBD1. V lost 7 bases, J lost 8 bases, and 13 bases stayed unmatched. Germline-derived CDR1 and CDR2 are LGHNT and FRNRAP. This CDR3 comprises 15 residues. CDR3 coding DNA: TGTGCTAGTGCCGGGGGACAGGGGCGGCGTGGAGAAGCTTTCTTT. As protein: CASAGGQGRRGEAFF.

The V gene is TRBV11-2, the J gene TRBJ2-7, with TRBD2 matching over 8 bases. CDR3 length equals 16 residues. The germline V gene encodes CDR1 SGHAT and CDR2 FQNNGV. V lost 4 bases, J lost 3 bases, and 11 bases stayed unmatched. In DNA form, the CDR3 reads TGTGCCAGCAGCTCCCCTGAGACTAGCGCGCTCTACGAGCAGTACTTC. Protein product: CASSSPETSALYEQYF.

The chain combines TRBV7-9 with TRBJ1-1, with 7 bases matching TRBD1. The CDR3 is 15 residues long. Germline V gives CDR1 SEHNR, CDR2 FQNEAQ (reference sequence). The junction had 6 bases not matched to a gene; V was cut back by 1 base and J by 4 bases. The CDR3 sequence: CASSLEGASRTEAFF. The CDR3 nucleotides read TGTGCCAGCAGCTTAGAGGGGGCGAGTCGCACTGAAGCTTTCTTT.

This clone has more than one count but fewer than ten. V usage is TRBV10-3 and J usage is TRBJ2-7; the match to TRBD1 covers 8 bases. The germline gives CDR1 ENHRY, CDR2 SYGVKD. V dropped 4 bases and J dropped 4; count of bases not matched to a gene: 12. This CDR3 comprises 16 residues. The CDR3 nucleotides read TGTGCCATCAGTGGTTGGACAGGGACACTTCAATACGAGCAGTACTTC. It yields the protein CAISGWTGTLQYEQYF.

The CDR3 loop is CASSRAGWDTEAFF. In nucleotides, the CDR3 is TGTGCCAGCAGCCGAGCAGGGTGGGACACTGAAGCTTTCTTT. This rearrangement joins TRBV7-6 to TRBJ1-1; maybe TRBD1 (5 bases). Per germline, CDR1 SGHVS and CDR2 FNYEAQ. The germline V and J ends were trimmed by 5 bases and 3 bases, with 13 bases remaining between them. The CDR3 is 14 amino acids. The full variable domain, rest sourced from reference TRBV7-6 and TRBJ1-1, is GAGVSQSPRYKVTKRGQDVALRCDPISGHVSLYWYRQALGQGPEFLTYFNYEAQQDKSGLPNDRFSAERPEGSISTLTIQRTEQRDSAMYRCASSRAGWDTEAFFGQGTRLTVV.

V and J are TRBV7-2 and TRBJ1-2, with D possibly TRBD1 on 6 matching bases. V was cut by 5 bases and J by 4 bases, with 17 bases left in between. From germline, CDR1 is SGHTA and CDR2 FQGNSA. The CDR3 totals 15 residues. DNA for the CDR3: TGTGCCAGCAGCCTAGGGGGACAACGGGTCTATGGCTACACCTTC. It encodes CASSLGGQRVYGYTF.

The chain joins TRBV7-2 to TRBJ2-5; 12 bases are a match to TRBD1. CDR1 and CDR2 from the germline V gene are SGHTA and FQGNSA. Losses at the gene ends were 1 base for V and 4 bases for J; bases not matched to a gene: 7. This CDR3 spans 17 amino acids. CDR3 nucleotides: TGTGCCAGCAGCTTAGTAGTGGGGGACAGGGGGCGAGAGACCCAGTACTTC. Translation gives CASSLVVGDRGRETQYF.

There are a few counts of this clone. V is TRBV7-2 and J is TRBJ2-5, with D perhaps TRBD1 (5 bases). Germline CDR1 is SGHTA and CDR2 is FQGNSA. The CDR3 has 17 residues. Trimming shortened V by 3 bases and J by 2 bases, and 19 bases separated the two germline ends. CDR3 nucleotides: TGTGCCAGCAGCTTTGTTGGGGCGTTATCAGGGCAAGAGACCCAGTACTTC. This sequence encodes CASSFVGALSGQETQYF.

The chain is built from TRBV4-1 and TRBJ2-5, with 8 nucleotides matching TRBD1. The CDR3 runs to 20 residues. Trimming removed 4 bases from V and 4 bases from J; junction bases left unmatched: 23. Germline V gives CDR1 MGHRA, CDR2 YSYEKL. CDR3 coding DNA: TGCGCCAGCAGCCCGTCAACACGGACAGAAAGGACAGGGCGACGAGAGACCCAGTACTTC. This translates into CASSPSTRTERTGRRETQYF.

The V gene is TRBV5-1, the J gene TRBJ1-1, with D maybe TRBD1 (6 bases). Per germline, CDR1 SGHRS and CDR2 YFSETQ. The CDR3 is 16 amino acids. V lost 4 bases, J lost 3 bases, and 19 bases lay in between. The CDR3 loop is CASSNPYRAGYTEAFF. CDR3 bases: TGCGCCAGCAGCAACCCTTACAGGGCAGGGTACACTGAAGCTTTCTTT.

V and J are TRBV14 and TRBJ2-2; D may be TRBD1 (6 bases). CDR1 and CDR2 (germline): SGHDN, FVKESK. The CDR3 loop spans 17 amino acids. V dropped 5 bases and J dropped 1 base, with 17 bases sitting between them. CDR3 sequence (DNA): TGTGCCAGCAGCTCAAGCGGACAGATGAGGAACACCGGGGAGCTGTTTTTT. It yields the protein CASSSSGQMRNTGELFF.

The gene calls are TRBV27 and TRBJ1-3; 10 bases fit TRBD1. Germline V CDR1 and CDR2: MNHEY, SMNVEV (reference sequence). The V segment lost 5 bases and the J segment 0 bases; nucleotides outside the gene matches: 4. This CDR3 has 16 amino acids. CDR3 sequence: CASSATGGFSGNTIYF. In DNA, the CDR3 is TGTGCCAGCAGTGCGACAGGGGGCTTCTCTGGAAACACCATATATTTT.

In its sample, this clone was seen once. J is TRBJ1-2 and V is TRBV5-6, with TRBD1 identical over 9 bases. V shed 4 bases and J 7 bases; nucleotides not matched to a gene: 17. Germline lookup yields CDR1 SGHDT and CDR2 YYEEEE. This CDR3 has 17 residues. DNA of the CDR3: TGTGCCAGCAGCCACACGACAGGGACAGGGACGGTAGTTGGCTACACCTTC. Protein product: CASSHTTGTGTVVGYTF.

This chain connects TRBV5-5 to TRBJ1-2, with 7 bases fitting TRBD1. Per germline, CDR1 SGHKS and CDR2 YYEKEE (reference sequence). The trim removed 2 bases at V and 5 bases at J, leaving 12 bases unmatched. This CDR3 region has 16 residues. The CDR3 DNA sequence: TGTGCCAGCAGCTTTATAGGGGACAGCCTATTATATGGCTACACCTTC. Amino acid sequence: CASSFIGDSLLYGYTF.

The chain couples TRBV5-1 to TRBJ1-2; D is perhaps TRBD1 (5 bases). The germline V and J ends were trimmed by 4 bases and 4 bases, with 26 bases remaining between them. Looked up from germline, CDR1 is SGHRS and CDR2 is YFSETQ. This CDR3 is built from 18 residues. This chain's CDR3 is CASSLDHRWFGGSYGYTF. Here the CDR3 DNA reads TGCGCCAGCAGCCTAGATCATCGCTGGTTCGGGGGATCCTATGGCTACACCTTC. The complete variable domain, with remaining parts taken from reference TRBV5-1 and TRBJ1-2, reads KAGVTQTPRYLIKTRGQQVTLSCSPISGHRSVSWYQQTPGQGLQFLFEYFSETQRNKGNFPGRFSGRQFSNSRSEMNVSTLELGDSALYLCASSLDHRWFGGSYGYTFGSGTRLTVV.

The chain has TRBV10-3 and TRBJ2-6, with D possibly being TRBD1 (6 bases). This CDR3 contains 16 residues. The germline CDR1 and CDR2 sequences are ENHRY and SYGVKD. Trimming took 10 bases from V and 2 from J, leaving 18 bases between them. Here the CDR3 DNA reads TGTGCCAACCAAGCCGACAGGCGACCTGGGGCCAACGTCCTGACTTTC. Amino acids: CANQADRRPGANVLTF.

The chain employs TRBV5-5 and TRBJ1-6; D gene unclear. The CDR3 extends over 12 amino acids. V was cut by 4 bases and J by 9 bases, with 8 bases left in between. Germline loops: CDR1 SGHKS, CDR2 YYEKEE (reference sequence). In nucleotides, the CDR3 is TGTGCCAGCAGCCCACGCAGTTCACCCCTCCACTTT. Its protein is CASSPRSSPLHF.

The chain has TRBV5-1 and TRBJ2-3, with unresolved D. V was pared by 1 base and J by 0 bases, with 18 bases between. The germline V gene has CDR1 SGHRS and CDR2 YFSETQ. The CDR3 runs 18 residues. CDR3 sequence (DNA): TGCGCCAGCAGCTTGCCTACCCTCTTCTCCACTAGCACAGATACGCAGTATTTT. This encodes CASSLPTLFSTSTDTQYF. Together with reference TRBV5-1 and TRBJ2-3, the CDR3 gives the full variable domain: KAGVTQTPRYLIKTRGQQVTLSCSPISGHRSVSWYQQTPGQGLQFLFEYFSETQRNKGNFPGRFSGRQFSNSRSEMNVSTLELGDSALYLCASSLPTLFSTSTDTQYFGPGTRLTVL.

The rearrangement joins TRBV6-1 to TRBJ2-7, with a weak D call TRBD1 (6 bases). Deletions cut 7 bases from V and 3 bases from J, with 16 bases between. Germline CDR1 is MNHNS and CDR2 is SASEGT. The CDR3 spans 14 residues. Here the CDR3 reads CASTLPQGYYEQYF. CDR3 coding DNA: TGTGCCAGCACGCTCCCCCAGGGGTACTACGAGCAGTACTTC.

V gene TRBV28 combines with J gene TRBJ1-1; D gene ambiguous. The ends were cut back, 7 bases at V and 5 bases at J, with 17 bases in the middle. Germline lookup yields CDR1 MDHEN and CDR2 SYDVKM. The CDR3 contains 14 residues. CDR3 loop: CASTTRLRETEAFF. CDR3 sequence (DNA): TGTGCCAGCACCACGCGGTTGAGAGAGACTGAAGCTTTCTTT.